Below, 2 T cell receptor beta chains from the same sample are listed, as sequenced in a study of blood T cell repertoires in COVID-19. Using immunoSEQ multiplex PCR, the repertoire was profiled, and TCRdb retains in-frame clones only, with some absent. There are roughly 250,000 clones in the sample; about 90% occur only once, and approximately 2.5% lies in the top ten. The specimen was peripheral blood. The source of these receptors is a person aged 18 to 30 with COVID-19, enrolled during active disease.

This clone was picked up one time. The rearrangement uses TRBV29-1 and TRBJ1-1; the D gene is possibly TRBD1 (5 bases). In germline, CDR1 is SQVTM, CDR2 ANQGSEA. CDR3 length: 13 residues. The V and J ends lost 6 bases and 0 bases respectively, with 11 bases between them. DNA for the CDR3: TGCAGCGTGGGGGACTCCATGAACACTGAAGCTTTCTTT. Translation gives CSVGDSMNTEAFF.

The chain uses TRBV24-1 and TRBJ2-1; the D is unclear. The V gene's germline CDR1 is KGHDR and CDR2 SFDVKD. The V gene lost 2 bases and the J gene lost 0 bases, with 10 bases spanning the gap. The CDR3 totals 16 residues. The CDR3 bases are TGTGCCACCAGTGATTCTTTCAGAAGCTCCTACAATGAGCAGTTCTTC. Translation gives CATSDSFRSSYNEQFF.